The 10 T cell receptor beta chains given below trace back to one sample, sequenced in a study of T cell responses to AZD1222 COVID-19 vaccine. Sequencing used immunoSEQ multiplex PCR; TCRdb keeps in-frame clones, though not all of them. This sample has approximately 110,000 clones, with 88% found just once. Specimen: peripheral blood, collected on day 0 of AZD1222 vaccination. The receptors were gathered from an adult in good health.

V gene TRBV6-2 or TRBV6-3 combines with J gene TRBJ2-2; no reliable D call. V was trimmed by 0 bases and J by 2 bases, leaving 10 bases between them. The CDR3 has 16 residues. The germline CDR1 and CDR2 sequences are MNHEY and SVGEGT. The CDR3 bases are TGTGCCAGCAGTTACTCGAGGCGACTCAACACCGGGGAGCTGTTTTTT. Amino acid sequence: CASSYSRRLNTGELFF.

The chain's CDR3 is CASSQDMNTEAFF. The CDR3 nucleotides read TGTGCCAGCAGCCAAGACATGAACACTGAAGCTTTCTTT. The V and J genes are TRBV7-6 and TRBJ1-1; D unresolved. The length of the CDR3 is 13 residues. CDR1 SGHVS and CDR2 FNYEAQ come from the germline V gene. V was shortened by 5 bases and J by 0 bases, with 7 bases between the two germline ends.

The CDR3, as DNA: TGTGCCAGTAGTACGGGTAAAGGTGGCAATCAGCCCCAGCATTTT. Amino acids: CASSTGKGGNQPQHF. The chain employs TRBV19 and TRBJ1-5; no firm D call. CDR1 is LNHDA, CDR2 SQIVND, per germline (reference sequence). V was trimmed by 4 bases and J by 2 bases, leaving 12 bases between them. The CDR3 is made up of 15 amino acids.

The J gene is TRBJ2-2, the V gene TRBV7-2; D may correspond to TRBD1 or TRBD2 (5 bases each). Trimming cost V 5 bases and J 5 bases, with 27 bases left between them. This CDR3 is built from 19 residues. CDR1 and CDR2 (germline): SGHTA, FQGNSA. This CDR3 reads CASSPTVNGAEYRTGELFF. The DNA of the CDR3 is TGTGCCAGCAGCCCCACGGTTAACGGGGCTGAGTATAGGACCGGGGAGCTGTTTTTT. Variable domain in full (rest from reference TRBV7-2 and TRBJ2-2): GAGVSQSPSNKVTEKGKDVELRCDPISGHTALYWYRQSLGQGLEFLIYFQGNSAPDKSGLPSDRFSAERTGGSVSTLTIQRTQQEDSAVYLCASSPTVNGAEYRTGELFFGEGSRLTVL.

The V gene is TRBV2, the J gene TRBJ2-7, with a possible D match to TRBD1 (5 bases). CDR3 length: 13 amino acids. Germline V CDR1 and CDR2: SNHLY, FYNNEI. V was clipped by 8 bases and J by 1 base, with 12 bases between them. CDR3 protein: CASSDRHSYEQYF. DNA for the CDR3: TGTGCCAGCTCTGACAGACATTCCTACGAGCAGTACTTC.

The chain's CDR3 is CASSPDRSSGNTIYF. DNA for the CDR3: TGTGCCAGCTCACCGGACAGGAGCTCTGGAAACACCATATATTTT. The chain joins TRBV18 to TRBJ1-3, with 7 bases matching TRBD1. V lost 3 bases to trimming and J lost 0 bases; unmatched junction nucleotides: 2. The germline V gene has CDR1 KGHSH and CDR2 LQKENI. The CDR3 has 15 amino acids.

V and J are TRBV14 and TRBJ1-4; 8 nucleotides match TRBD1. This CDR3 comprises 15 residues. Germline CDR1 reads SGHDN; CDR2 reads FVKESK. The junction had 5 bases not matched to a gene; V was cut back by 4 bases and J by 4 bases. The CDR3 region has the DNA TGTGCCAGCAGCCTGGGGGACAGGATTAATGAAAAACTGTTTTTT. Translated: CASSLGDRINEKLFF.

CDR3 coding DNA: TGTGCCAGCAGTGAGGCGGCAAACTATGGCTACACCTTC. Amino acids: CASSEAANYGYTF. The rearrangement uses TRBV6-4 and TRBJ1-2; D remains unclear. The CDR3 consists of 13 residues. Trimming stripped 3 bases from V and 2 bases from J, with 7 bases between. Germline CDR1 and CDR2: MRHNA and SNTAGT.

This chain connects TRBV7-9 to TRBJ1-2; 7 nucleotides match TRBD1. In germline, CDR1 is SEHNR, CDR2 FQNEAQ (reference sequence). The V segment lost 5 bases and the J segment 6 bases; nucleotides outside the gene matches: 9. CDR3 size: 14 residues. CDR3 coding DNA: TGTGCCAGCAGCCCCCAGACAGGGTTGGATGGCTACACCTTC. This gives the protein CASSPQTGLDGYTF. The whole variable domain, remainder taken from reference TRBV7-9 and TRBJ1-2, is DTGVSQNPRHKITKRGQNVTFRCDPISEHNRLYWYRQTLGQGPEFLTYFQNEAQLEKSRLLSDRFSAERPKGSFSTLEIQRTEQGDSAMYLCASSPQTGLDGYTFGSGTRLTVV.

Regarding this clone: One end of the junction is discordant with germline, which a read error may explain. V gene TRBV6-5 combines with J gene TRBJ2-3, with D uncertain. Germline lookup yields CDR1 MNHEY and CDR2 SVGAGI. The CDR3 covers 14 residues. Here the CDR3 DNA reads TGTGCCGGCAGTCGGCAACCGGGCGGAGATACGCAGTATTTT. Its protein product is CAGSRQPGGDTQYF.